These T cell receptor beta chains were read from a single sample in a study of OX40 agonist ivuxolimab in advanced cancers. Assay used: immunoSEQ multiplex PCR; TCRdb lists only in-frame clones, some missing. The profile shows 28,000 or so clones, roughly nine tenths of them singletons. The material sequenced was CD4+ or CD8+ T cells sorted from blood, taken in a trial of the OX40 agonist ivuxolimab. The receptors stem from an adult with an advanced solid tumor such as melanoma, head and neck, liver or kidney cancer. Both conserved end residues are part of each CDR3. The D gene is left open where the match is weak.

>TRBV5-1|.|TRBJ1-1
CASSLLENTEAFF
>TRBV7-9|.|TRBJ1-2
CASSANNYGYTF
>TRBV28|.|TRBJ2-7
CASSLGDRSSYEQYF
>TRBV30|TRBD2|TRBJ2-2
CAWSLGLAITGELFF
>TRBV5-1|.|TRBJ2-7
CASSMGGGVVYEQYF
>TRBV7-3|.|TRBJ2-1
CASSFGARADNEQFF
>TRBV6-5|TRBD1|TRBJ1-4
CASSYGQGVEKLFF
>TRBV5-6|.|TRBJ2-3
CASSFYKEPGPQKREYF
>TRBV28|.|TRBJ2-1
CASSLSPTSINNEQFF
>TRBV6-4|.|TRBJ2-6
CASSLEGSGANVLTF
>TRBV7-9|.|TRBJ1-2
CASSVGRNLEGYTF
>TRBV27|.|TRBJ2-6
CASSSYPPFSGANVLTF
>TRBV9|.|TRBJ2-3
CASSALHDTQYF
>TRBV6-4|.|TRBJ2-2
CASSDRETTGELFF
>TRBV7-2|.|TRBJ2-1
CASSLHSSYNEQFF
>TRBV7-6|TRBD2|TRBJ2-5
CASSPRTSGPGETQYF
>TRBV2|TRBD1|TRBJ1-1
CASSATGTGLNEAFF
>TRBV29-1|TRBD2|TRBJ2-1
CSATWASGSVEQFF
>TRBV4-2|.|TRBJ1-3
CASSHYLGNTIYF
>TRBV7-9|.|TRBJ2-2
CASSLAGSRTGELFF
>TRBV27|TRBD2|TRBJ2-7
CASSLAGGLEQYF
>TRBV15|.|TRBJ1-4
CATSPSTGTNEKLFF
>TRBV30|.|TRBJ2-7
CAFRVPSYEQYF
>TRBV27|.|TRBJ2-5
CASKASVRETQYF
>TRBV9|TRBD2|TRBJ2-5
CASSTGLAGVETQYF
>TRBV19|.|TRBJ2-4
CASSISSYGTKNIQYF